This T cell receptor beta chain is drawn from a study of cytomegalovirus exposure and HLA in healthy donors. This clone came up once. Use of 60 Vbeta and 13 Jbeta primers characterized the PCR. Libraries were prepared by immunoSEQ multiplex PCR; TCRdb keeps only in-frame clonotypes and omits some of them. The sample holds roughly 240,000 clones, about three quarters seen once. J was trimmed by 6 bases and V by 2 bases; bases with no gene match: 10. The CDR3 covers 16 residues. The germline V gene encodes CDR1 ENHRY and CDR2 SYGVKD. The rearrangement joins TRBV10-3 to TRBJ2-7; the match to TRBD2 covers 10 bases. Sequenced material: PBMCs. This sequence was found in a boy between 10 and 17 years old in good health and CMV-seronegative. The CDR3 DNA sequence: TGTGCCATCAGTGAGACGATGCTAGCGGGAGAGGGCGAGCAGTACTTC. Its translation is CAISETMLAGEGEQYF.